This T cell receptor (beta chain) comes out of a study of OX40 agonist ivuxolimab in advanced cancers. Study details: Treatment received earlier with anti-PD-1, anti-PD-L1 or anti-CTLA-4 agents was allowed, and less than 45% had some. Regarding the study as a whole: Expanded clones belonging to CD8+ T cells outnumbered, on average, those of CD4+. Still undetermined is the antigen specificity of the expanded peripheral T cells.

Profiling relied on immunoSEQ multiplex PCR, and the TCRdb table lists in-frame clones only, not all of them. The table records 50,000 to 70,000 clones, nearly 90% of them present only once. CDR1 and CDR2 (germline): SGDLS, YYNGEE. The CDR3 is 13 amino acids. V was shortened by 0 bases and J by 1 base, with 1 base between the two germline ends. Regarding this clone: The antigen remains unidentified.

Patients had blood sampled at baseline and again on cycle 4 day 1 and cycle 7 day 1. J is TRBJ2-2 and V is TRBV9; unclear D gene. The TCR sequence derives from an adult with an advanced solid tumor such as melanoma, head and neck, liver or kidney cancer. The starting material was CD4+ or CD8+ T cells sorted from blood, obtained in a trial of the OX40 agonist ivuxolimab. The CDR3 is CASSVGNTGELFF. The CDR3 nucleotides are TGTGCCAGCAGCGTAGGGAACACCGGGGAGCTGTTTTTT.